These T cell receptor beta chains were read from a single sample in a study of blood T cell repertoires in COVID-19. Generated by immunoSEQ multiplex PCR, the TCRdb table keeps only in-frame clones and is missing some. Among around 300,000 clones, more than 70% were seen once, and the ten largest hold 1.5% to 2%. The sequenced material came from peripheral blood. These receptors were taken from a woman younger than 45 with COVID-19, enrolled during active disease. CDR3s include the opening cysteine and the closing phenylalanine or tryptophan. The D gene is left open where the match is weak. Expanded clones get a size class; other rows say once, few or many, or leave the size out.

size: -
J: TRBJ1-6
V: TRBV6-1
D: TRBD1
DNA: TGTGCCAGCAGTGACCCCCGGGACAGGGGGCTTTATAATTCACCCCTCCACTTT
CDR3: CASSDPRDRGLYNSPLHF

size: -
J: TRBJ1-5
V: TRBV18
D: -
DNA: TGTGCCAGCTCACCACAACAGTATCAGCCCCAGCATTTT
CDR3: CASSPQQYQPQHF

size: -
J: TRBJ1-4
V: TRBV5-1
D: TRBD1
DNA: TGCGCCAGCAGCTTGCCCGGGACAGGGCCCGAAAAACTGTTTTTT
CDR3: CASSLPGTGPEKLFF

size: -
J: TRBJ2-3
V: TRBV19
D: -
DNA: TGTGCCAGTAGTATTCTCAGGGACACAGATACGCAGTATTTT
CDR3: CASSILRDTDTQYF

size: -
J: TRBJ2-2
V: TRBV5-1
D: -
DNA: TGCGCCAGCAGCTTCGGGCAGGGGCCCCCCGGGGAGCTGTTTTTT
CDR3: CASSFGQGPPGELFF

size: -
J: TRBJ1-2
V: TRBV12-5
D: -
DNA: TGTGCTAGTGGTTCTCCCCAGACAGTCCCACCTAGAAACTATGGCTACACCTTC
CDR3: CASGSPQTVPPRNYGYTF

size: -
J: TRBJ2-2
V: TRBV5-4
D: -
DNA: TGTGCCAGCAGCCCCAATCCTCAAACGAGTGTCACCGGGGAGCTGTTTTTT
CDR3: CASSPNPQTSVTGELFF

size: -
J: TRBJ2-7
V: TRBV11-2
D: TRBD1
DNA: TGTGCCAGCAGCTCCCGACAGGGTTGGTACGAGCAGTACTTC
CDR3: CASSSRQGWYEQYF

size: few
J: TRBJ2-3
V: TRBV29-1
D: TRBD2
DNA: TGCAGCGTTGTTGGAGTGACTAGCGGGGGGATCGGTACGCAGTATTTT
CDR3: CSVVGVTSGGIGTQYF

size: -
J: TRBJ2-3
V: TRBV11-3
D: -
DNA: TGTGCCAGCAGCACGGGAATCACAGATACGCAGTATTTT
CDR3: CASSTGITDTQYF

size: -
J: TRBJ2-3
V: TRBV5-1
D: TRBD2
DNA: TGCGCCAGCAGCGGAACTAGCGGGGGGTACACAGATACGCAGTATTTT
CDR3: CASSGTSGGYTDTQYF

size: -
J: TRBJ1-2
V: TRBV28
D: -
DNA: TGTGCCAGCAACGTACAGGGAAGCTATGGCTACACCTTC
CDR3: CASNVQGSYGYTF

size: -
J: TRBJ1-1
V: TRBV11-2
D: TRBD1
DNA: TGTGCCAGCAGCTTGGACAGGGAGACTTTCTTT
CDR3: CASSLDRETFF

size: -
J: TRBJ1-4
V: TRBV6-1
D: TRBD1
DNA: TGTGCCAGCAGTGAAACTCAGGGGGTGGGTGAAAAACTGTTTTTT
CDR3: CASSETQGVGEKLFF

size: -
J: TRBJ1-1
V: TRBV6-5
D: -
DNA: TGTGCCAGCAGCCAAAGGAGGAACACTGAAGCTTTCTTT
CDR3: CASSQRRNTEAFF

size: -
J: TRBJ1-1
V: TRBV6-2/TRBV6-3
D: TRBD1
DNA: TGTGCCAGCAGCCGCCGCGTCGGGACAGGCATGAACACTGAAGCTTTCTTT
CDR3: CASSRRVGTGMNTEAFF

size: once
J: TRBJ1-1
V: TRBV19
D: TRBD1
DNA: TGTGCCAGTAGAACGGACAGGGGGTTCTTCCCGAACACTGAAGCTTTCTTT
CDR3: CASRTDRGFFPNTEAFF

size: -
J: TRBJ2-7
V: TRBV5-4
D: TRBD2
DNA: TGTGCCAGCAGCCAGCGGGGAACTACCTACGAGCAGTACTTC
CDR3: CASSQRGTTYEQYF

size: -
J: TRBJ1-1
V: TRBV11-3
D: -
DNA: TGTGCCAGCAGCTCACCCCCACGGACTGAAGCTTTCTTT
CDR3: CASSSPPRTEAFF

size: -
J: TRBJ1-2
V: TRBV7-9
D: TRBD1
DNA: TGTGCCAGCAGGCGGAGGGACAGGGGATCTGGCTACACCTTC
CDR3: CASRRRDRGSGYTF

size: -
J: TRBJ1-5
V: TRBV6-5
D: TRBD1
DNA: TGTGCCAGCAGGCTACAGGGGAGCAATCAGCCCCAGCATTTT
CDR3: CASRLQGSNQPQHF

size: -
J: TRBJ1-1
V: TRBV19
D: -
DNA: TGTGCCAGTTTCCGGAACACTGAAGCTTTCTTT
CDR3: CASFRNTEAFF

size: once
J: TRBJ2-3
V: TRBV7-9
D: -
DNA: TGTGCCAGCAGCTTAAGTGCAGGGGCTTACGGAGGTACGCAGTATTTT
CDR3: CASSLSAGAYGGTQYF

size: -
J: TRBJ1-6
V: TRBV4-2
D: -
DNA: TGTGCCAGCAGCCAAGATCACCCCGCGCAGGCCCTCCACTTT
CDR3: CASSQDHPAQALHF

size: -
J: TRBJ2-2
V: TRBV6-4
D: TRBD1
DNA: TGTGCCAGCAGTCCAGGGGGCAACACCGGGGAGCTGTTTTTT
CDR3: CASSPGGNTGELFF

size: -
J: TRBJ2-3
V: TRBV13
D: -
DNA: TGTGCCAGCACCCATTCGACATCACACACAGATACGCAGTATTTT
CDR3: CASTHSTSHTDTQYF

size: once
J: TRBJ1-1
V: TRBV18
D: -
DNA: TGTGCCAGCTCACCACGTGGCCTGAACACTGAAGCTTTCTTT
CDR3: CASSPRGLNTEAFF

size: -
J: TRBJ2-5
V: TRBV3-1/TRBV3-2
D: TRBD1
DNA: TGTGCCAGCAGCTCAAGGAGGACAGGCCAAGAGACCCAGTACTTC
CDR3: CASSSRRTGQETQYF

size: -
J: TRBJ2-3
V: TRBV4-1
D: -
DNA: TGCGCCAGCAGCCGGGAGGCTCCTCGCACAGATACGCAGTATTTT
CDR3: CASSREAPRTDTQYF

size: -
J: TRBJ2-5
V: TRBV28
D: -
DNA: TGTGCCAGCAGTTTATCTTCAGGGCAAGAGACCCAGTACTTC
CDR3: CASSLSSGQETQYF

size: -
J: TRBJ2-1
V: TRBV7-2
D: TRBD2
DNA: TGTGCCAGCGTTCTATCGGGACTAGCGGGGGGTGGTAATGAGCAGTTCTTC
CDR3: CASVLSGLAGGGNEQFF

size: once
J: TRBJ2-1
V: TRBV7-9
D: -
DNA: TGTGCCAGCAGCTTAGACGGGAGTTCTTACAATGAGCAGTTCTTC
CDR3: CASSLDGSSYNEQFF

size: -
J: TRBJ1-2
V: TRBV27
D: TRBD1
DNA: TGTGCCAGCAGTCCCAGGGGGCCGATCTATGGCTACACCTTC
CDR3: CASSPRGPIYGYTF

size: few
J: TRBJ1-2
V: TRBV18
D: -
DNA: TGTGCCAGCTCACCGGACATTCTCTATGGCTACACCTTC
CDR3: CASSPDILYGYTF

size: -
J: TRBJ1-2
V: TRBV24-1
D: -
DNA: TGTGCCACCAGTGATAGCGGGGTTTATGGCTACACCTTC
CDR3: CATSDSGVYGYTF